Below, 9 T cell receptor beta chains from the same sample are listed, as sequenced in a study of patients and donors after allogeneic stem cell transplantation. One entry per CDR3 protein results from TCRdb running MiXCR on the RT-PCR reads. The sample has approximately 220,000 distinct CDR3 sequences; 35% to 45% are singletons. Sequencing input: blood, either unsorted or a sorted T cell fraction (not recorded which). The receptors originated from a human donor who was either an allogeneic HSCT recipient or a stem cell or donor lymphocyte infusion donor (not recorded which). It is not recorded whose cells these are; they may come from a transplant donor.

This clonotype was seen a handful of times. The chain recombines TRBV29-1 with TRBJ2-7; maybe TRBD2 (5 bases). The CDR3 runs to 14 residues. Per germline, CDR1 SQVTM and CDR2 ANQGSEA. V lost 3 bases to trimming and J lost 2 bases, with 14 bases between them. This chain's CDR3 is CSVELDFPAYEQYF. The CDR3 DNA follows: TGCAGCGTTGAGTTGGACTTCCCGGCCTACGAGCAGTACTTC.

This clonotype was seen a few times. In DNA form, the CDR3 reads TGTGCCAGCAGGGGCCGTGGGATCTACGAGCAGTACTTC. This sequence encodes CASRGRGIYEQYF. The chain uses TRBV6-1 and TRBJ2-7; no firm D call. V was trimmed by 6 bases and J by 3 bases, leaving 12 bases between them. The CDR3 is 13 residues long. CDR1 MNHNS and CDR2 SASEGT come from the germline V gene.

V gene TRBV5-1 combines with J gene TRBJ2-7; D might be TRBD1 or TRBD2, each matching 5 bases. This CDR3 contains 13 residues. Germline CDR1 SGHRS, CDR2 YFSETQ. V lost 4 bases and J 3 bases, leaving 11 bases between the germline ends. This chain's CDR3 is CASSEGMIYEQYF. The CDR3 region has the DNA TGCGCCAGCAGCGAGGGGATGATCTACGAGCAGTACTTC.

The rearrangement uses TRBV29-1 and TRBJ2-7, with no clear D. CDR3 length: 14 residues. Trimming removed 6 bases from V and 2 bases from J, with 17 bases in between. The germline gives CDR1 SQVTM, CDR2 ANQGSEA. CDR3 sequence (DNA): TGCAGCGTCTCACAAGGAAAATTGCCCTACGAGCAGTACTTC. Residues: CSVSQGKLPYEQYF.

J is TRBJ1-1 and V is TRBV6-2 or TRBV6-3; 7 bases line up with TRBD1. The V and J ends lost 7 bases and 0 bases, in that order; junction bases with no gene match: 2. This CDR3 is built from 13 residues. The germline gives CDR1 MNHEY, CDR2 SVGEGT. The CDR3 loop reads CASNRGMNTEAFF. For the CDR3, the DNA is TGTGCCAGCAACAGGGGCATGAACACTGAAGCTTTCTTT.

The table lists this clonotype with a few counts. The chain recombines TRBV7-9 with TRBJ2-1, with D uncertain. Germline CDR1 reads SEHNR; CDR2 reads FQNEAQ (reference sequence). V shed 1 base and J shed 0 bases, with 10 bases lying between them. The CDR3 has 16 amino acids. The CDR3 loop reads CASSLGFRASYNEQFF. CDR3 DNA: TGTGCCAGCAGCTTAGGATTCCGAGCCTCCTACAATGAGCAGTTCTTC.

There are a few counts of this clonotype. The rearrangement links TRBV27 to TRBJ1-6; TRBD1 might be the D (6 bases). The CDR3 loop spans 14 amino acids. Germline V CDR1 and CDR2: MNHEY, SMNVEV (reference sequence). V lost 1 base to trimming and J lost 10 bases, with 11 bases between them. For the CDR3, the DNA is TGTGCCAGCAGTTTATGGCAGGGGAAATCACCCCTCCACTTT. Translating it yields CASSLWQGKSPLHF.

CDR3 sequence reads: CASSSLELGHLFYGYTF. As DNA, the CDR3 is TGTGCCAGCAGTTCCCTGGAGTTGGGACACCTCTTCTATGGCTACACCTTC. The V gene is TRBV6-2 or TRBV6-3, the J gene TRBJ1-2, with TRBD1 as a possible D gene (6 bases). Trimming took 4 bases from V and 4 from J, leaving 22 bases between them. Germline CDR1 and CDR2: MNHEY and SVGEGT. The CDR3 runs to 17 residues.

The sample holds a few counts of this clonotype. This rearrangement joins TRBV7-2 to TRBJ1-4; 8 nucleotides agree with TRBD1. The CDR3 runs 15 residues. J lost 3 bases, V lost 2 bases, and 2 bases had no gene match. CDR1 is SGHTA and CDR2 is FQGNSA in the germline V gene. CDR3 region: CASSLTGGANEKLFF. The CDR3 DNA sequence: TGTGCCAGCAGCTTAACAGGGGGGGCTAATGAAAAACTGTTTTTT.